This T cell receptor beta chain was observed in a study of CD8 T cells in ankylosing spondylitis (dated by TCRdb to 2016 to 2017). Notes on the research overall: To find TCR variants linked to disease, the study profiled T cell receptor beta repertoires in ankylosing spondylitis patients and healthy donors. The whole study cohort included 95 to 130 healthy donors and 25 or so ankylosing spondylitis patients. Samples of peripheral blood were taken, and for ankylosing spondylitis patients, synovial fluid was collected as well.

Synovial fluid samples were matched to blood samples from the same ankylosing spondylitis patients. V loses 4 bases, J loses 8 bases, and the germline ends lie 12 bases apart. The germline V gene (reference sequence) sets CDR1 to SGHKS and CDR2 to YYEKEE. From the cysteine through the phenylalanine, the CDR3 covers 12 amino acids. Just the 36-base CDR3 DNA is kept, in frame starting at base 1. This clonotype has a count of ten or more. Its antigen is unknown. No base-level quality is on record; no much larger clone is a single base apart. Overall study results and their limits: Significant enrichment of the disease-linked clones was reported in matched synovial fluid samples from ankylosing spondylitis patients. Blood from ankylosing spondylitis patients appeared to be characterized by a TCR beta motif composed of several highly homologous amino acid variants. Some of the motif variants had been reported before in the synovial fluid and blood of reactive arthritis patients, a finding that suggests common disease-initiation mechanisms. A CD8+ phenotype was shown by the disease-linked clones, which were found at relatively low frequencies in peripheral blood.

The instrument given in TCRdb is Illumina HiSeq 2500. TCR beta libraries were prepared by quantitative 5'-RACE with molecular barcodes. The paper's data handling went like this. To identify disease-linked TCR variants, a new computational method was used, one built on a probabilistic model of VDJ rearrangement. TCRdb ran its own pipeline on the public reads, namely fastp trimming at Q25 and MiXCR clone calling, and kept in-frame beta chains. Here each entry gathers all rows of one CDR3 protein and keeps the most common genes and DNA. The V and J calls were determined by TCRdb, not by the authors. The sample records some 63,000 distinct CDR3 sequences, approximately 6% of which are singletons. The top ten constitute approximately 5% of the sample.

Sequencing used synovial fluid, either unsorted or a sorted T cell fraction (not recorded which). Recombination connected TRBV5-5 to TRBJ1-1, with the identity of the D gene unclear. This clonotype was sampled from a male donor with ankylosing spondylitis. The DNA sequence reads TGTGCCAGCAGCAGAAGTGCCATAGAAGCTTTCTTT. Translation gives CASSRSAIEAFF.